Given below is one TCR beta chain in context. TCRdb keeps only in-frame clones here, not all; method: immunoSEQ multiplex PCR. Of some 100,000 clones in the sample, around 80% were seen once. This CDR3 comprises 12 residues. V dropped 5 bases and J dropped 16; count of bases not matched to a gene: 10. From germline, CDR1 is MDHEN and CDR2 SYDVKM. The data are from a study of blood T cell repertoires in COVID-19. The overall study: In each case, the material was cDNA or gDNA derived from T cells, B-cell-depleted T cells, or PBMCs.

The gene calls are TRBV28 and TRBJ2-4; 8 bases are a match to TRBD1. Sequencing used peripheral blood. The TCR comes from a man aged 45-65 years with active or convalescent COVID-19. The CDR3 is CASSLPGGQVYF. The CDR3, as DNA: TGTGCCAGCAGTCTGCCTGGGGGACAGGTCTACTTC.